A single sample gave rise to the 29 T cell receptor beta chains below, sequenced in a study of shared clonotypes between healthy human individuals. The repertoire was sequenced with immunoSEQ multiplex PCR; TCRdb's copy has only in-frame clones and lacks some. Among 950,000 to 1,300,000 clones listed, 60% to 80% were seen once. Sequencing used memory CD4+ T cells sorted from blood. Sample subset: CD45RA-negative fraction. All receptors come from a man between 18 and 35 years old in good health.

The chain is built from TRBV5-1 and TRBJ1-4; D is undetermined. The CDR3 totals 15 residues. The ends were cut back, 4 bases at V and 2 bases at J, with 12 bases in the middle. The germline V gene has CDR1 SGHRS and CDR2 YFSETQ. The CDR3 loop is CASSLSAHTNEKLFF. The CDR3 bases are TGCGCCAGCAGCCTTTCGGCACACACTAATGAAAAACTGTTTTTT.

The chain joins TRBV5-1 to TRBJ2-3, with 8 bases aligning to TRBD2. V lost 2 bases, J lost 2 bases, and 7 bases stayed unmatched. The V gene's germline CDR1 is SGHRS and CDR2 YFSETQ. The CDR3 is 16 residues long. CDR3 residues: CASSLAGATITDTQYF. The CDR3 DNA reads TGCGCCAGCAGCTTAGCGGGGGCAACTATCACAGATACGCAGTATTTT.

The chain joins TRBV14 to TRBJ1-6; perhaps TRBD1 as D (5 bases). The CDR3 contains 14 residues. Germline V CDR1 and CDR2: SGHDN, FVKESK. Trimming left V 5 bases short and J 4 bases short, with 9 bases between. The CDR3 coding sequence is TGTGCCAGCAGCAACGGGGGGTATAATTCACCCCTCCACTTT. Translated, it gives CASSNGGYNSPLHF.

The chain is built from TRBV5-1 and TRBJ2-2; TRBD2 aligns across 8 bases. Germline V gene lookup returns CDR1 SGHRS and CDR2 YFSETQ. The J segment lost 1 base and the V segment lost 4 bases, leaving 9 bases of the junction unmatched. The CDR3 has 17 amino acids. CDR3 protein: CASSPGNLAGNTGELFF. For the CDR3, the DNA is TGCGCCAGCAGCCCCGGCAATCTAGCGGGGAACACCGGGGAGCTGTTTTTT.

The chain has TRBV28 and TRBJ2-3; TRBD2 aligns across 7 bases. Trimming took 1 base from V and 2 from J; bases not matched to a gene: 6. CDR3 length: 16 amino acids. The germline V gene has CDR1 MDHEN and CDR2 SYDVKM. CDR3 amino acids: CASSLSLASYTDTQYF. For the CDR3, the DNA is TGTGCCAGCAGTTTATCACTAGCGAGTTACACAGATACGCAGTATTTT.

The rearrangement joins TRBV19 to TRBJ2-1; 12 nucleotides line up with TRBD2. Germline V lookup: CDR1 LNHDA, CDR2 SQIVND (reference sequence). CDR3 length equals 15 residues. With V trimmed by 6 bases and J by 7 bases, 7 bases remained unmatched. For the CDR3, the DNA is TGTGCCAGTAGCGACACTAGCGGGGGGAGAAATGAGCAGTTCTTC. Its translation is CASSDTSGGRNEQFF.

This clone was found a few times. The chain combines TRBV28 with TRBJ1-1; weak D call: TRBD1 (6 bases). Looked up from germline, CDR1 is MDHEN and CDR2 is SYDVKM. The V gene lost 3 bases and the J gene lost 2 bases, with 13 bases spanning the gap. The length of the CDR3 is 15 residues. Written as DNA, the CDR3 is TGTGCCAGCAGTTTGAAGGGGGGGTACAACACTGAAGCTTTCTTT. This encodes CASSLKGGYNTEAFF.

The chain combines TRBV6-1 with TRBJ2-1; 14 nucleotides line up with TRBD2. The V gene end was trimmed by 3 bases and the J gene end by 10 bases; junction bases not matched to a gene: 5. In germline, CDR1 is MNHNS, CDR2 SASEGT. The CDR3 spans 15 residues. The CDR3 here is CASSETTSGGVEQFF. The DNA of the CDR3 is TGTGCCAGCAGTGAGACGACTAGCGGGGGGGTGGAGCAGTTCTTC.

The chain carries TRBV27 and TRBJ2-2, with D tentatively TRBD1 (5 bases). The CDR3 loop spans 12 amino acids. Germline values: CDR1 MNHEY, CDR2 SMNVEV (reference sequence). Trimming left V 8 bases short and J 10 bases short, with 14 bases between. The CDR3 DNA sequence: TGTGCCAGCGGGGCCCGGTGTGTGGAGCTGTTTTTT. Protein sequence: CASGARCVELFF.

The chain has TRBV6-1 and TRBJ1-1; 7 bases map to TRBD1. This CDR3 region has 14 residues. CDR1 is MNHNS, CDR2 SASEGT, per germline. J was trimmed by 4 bases and V by 6 bases; bases with no gene match: 8. CDR3 protein: CASREGAKGTEAFF. CDR3 bases: TGTGCCAGCAGGGAGGGGGCAAAAGGCACTGAAGCTTTCTTT.

The CDR3 bases are TGTGCCAGCAGCCCAAAACAGGGGGCAAGCACAGATACGCAGTATTTT. Protein sequence: CASSPKQGASTDTQYF. The V gene is TRBV5-4, the J gene TRBJ2-3, with TRBD1 matching over 9 bases. CDR3 length equals 16 residues. Germline lookup yields CDR1 SGHNT and CDR2 YYREEE (reference sequence). The V and J ends lost 4 bases and 0 bases, in that order; junction bases with no gene match: 6.

Only one count was recorded for this clone. The chain couples TRBV7-2 to TRBJ2-5; D uncertain. V was cut by 1 base and J by 5 bases, with 11 bases left in between. This CDR3 is 14 amino acids long. Germline CDR1 is SGHTA and CDR2 is FQGNSA. This CDR3 is CASSLGWGMETQYF. The CDR3 DNA reads TGTGCCAGCAGCTTAGGTTGGGGAATGGAGACCCAGTACTTC.

The chain is built from TRBV6-5 and TRBJ1-3; D remains ambiguous. CDR1 and CDR2 (germline): MNHEY, SVGAGI. This CDR3 comprises 16 residues. Trimming left V 0 bases short and J 0 bases short, with 9 bases between. The CDR3 DNA sequence: TGTGCCAGCAGTTACTCGGCCCCTGGCTCTGGAAACACCATATATTTT. Its translation is CASSYSAPGSGNTIYF.

The genes are TRBV6-5 and TRBJ1-2, with a tentative D call TRBD1 (5 bases). The CDR3 consists of 13 residues. The germline V gene encodes CDR1 MNHEY and CDR2 SVGAGI. Between the trimmed V and J ends, which lost 2 bases and 8 bases, there was a span of 12 bases. The CDR3 reads CASSYDGAGGYTF. In DNA form, the CDR3 reads TGTGCCAGCAGTTACGACGGGGCCGGGGGCTACACCTTC.

The CDR3 spells CSVGLGTGGTEAFF. In DNA form, the CDR3 reads TGCAGCGTGGGCCTGGGGACAGGGGGCACTGAAGCTTTCTTT. The chain employs TRBV29-1 and TRBJ1-1, with 11 bases aligning to TRBD1. V shed 6 bases, J shed 4 bases, and the junction held 7 bases outside the gene matches. There are 14 residues in the CDR3. Looked up from germline, CDR1 is SQVTM and CDR2 is ANQGSEA.

Worth noting for this clone: Other DNA variants within this sample encode the same CDR3. The rearrangement uses TRBV2 and TRBJ1-5; 9 bases agree with TRBD1. V shed 4 bases, J shed 2 bases, and the junction held 0 bases outside the gene matches. This CDR3 has 14 residues. Germline loops: CDR1 SNHLY, CDR2 FYNNEI. The CDR3 region is CASSGTGGNQPQHF. Written as DNA, the CDR3 is TGTGCCAGCAGTGGGACAGGGGGCAATCAGCCCCAGCATTTT.

The rearrangement links TRBV18 to TRBJ1-4; D may be TRBD1 (5 bases). Trimming took off 2 bases at V and 5 bases at J, with 9 bases between the two ends. The germline V gene encodes CDR1 KGHSH and CDR2 LQKENI. The CDR3 runs to 14 residues. Here the CDR3 DNA reads TGTGCCAGCTCACCATCCAGGGACAATGAAAAACTGTTTTTT. This codes for CASSPSRDNEKLFF.

V usage is TRBV7-6 and J usage is TRBJ2-1, with TRBD2 identical over 7 bases. This CDR3 is built from 15 residues. The V gene end was trimmed by 2 bases and the J gene end by 8 bases; junction bases not matched to a gene: 9. The germline gives CDR1 SGHVS, CDR2 FNYEAQ. CDR3 DNA: TGTGCCAGCAGCTTAATGTCGGGGGGTACGGATGAGCAGTTCTTC. As protein: CASSLMSGGTDEQFF.

This chain uses TRBV7-2 with TRBJ2-7; TRBD2 agrees at 10 bases. The CDR3 is 15 amino acids. Germline V lookup: CDR1 SGHTA, CDR2 FQGNSA. V was pared by 5 bases and J by 7 bases, with 11 bases of the junction left unmatched. The CDR3 reads CASSLRLAGAREQYF. The CDR3, as DNA: TGTGCCAGCAGCCTTCGGCTAGCGGGGGCAAGGGAGCAGTACTTC.

The rearrangement uses TRBV4-3 and TRBJ2-3, with D tentatively TRBD2 (6 bases). The CDR3 covers 14 residues. Germline loops: CDR1 LGHNA, CDR2 YSLEER. V dropped 4 bases and J dropped 2 bases, with 10 bases sitting between them. The CDR3 DNA reads TGCGCCAGCAGCCCGGTAGCGGCCACAGATACGCAGTATTTT. It yields the protein CASSPVAATDTQYF.

This clone was found a few times. The J gene is TRBJ1-2, the V gene TRBV19, with 9 bases identical to TRBD1. The ends lost 4 bases at V and 3 bases at J; junction bases unmatched: 6. The CDR3 runs to 15 residues. Germline CDR1 is LNHDA and CDR2 is SQIVND (reference sequence). CDR3 nucleotides: TGTGCCAGTAGTACCTCGACAGGGGGATACTATGGCTACACCTTC. Protein product: CASSTSTGGYYGYTF. The full variable domain, with the rest looked up from reference TRBV19 and TRBJ1-2, is DGGITQSPKYLFRKEGQNVTLSCEQNLNHDAMYWYRQDPGQGLRLIYYSQIVNDFQKGDIAEGYSVSREKKESFPLTVTSAQKNPTAFYLCASSTSTGGYYGYTFGSGTRLTVV.

Turning to this clone: The same CDR3 also results from other DNA sequences found in this sample. DNA for the CDR3: TGTGCCAGCAGCTTGGCATGGGGGGGCCAGGGAAACACCATATATTTT. Translation gives CASSLAWGGQGNTIYF. V gene TRBV5-4 combines with J gene TRBJ1-3; the D gene is possibly TRBD1 (6 bases). The germline V gene encodes CDR1 SGHNT and CDR2 YYREEE (reference sequence). There are 16 residues in the CDR3. V was clipped by 0 bases and J by 4 bases, with 14 bases between them.

This clone has only one observation. The rearrangement links TRBV28 to TRBJ2-2, with a weak D call TRBD1 (6 bases). This CDR3 contains 15 residues. From germline, CDR1 is MDHEN and CDR2 SYDVKM. Trimming cost V 4 bases and J 1 base, with 10 bases left between them. In DNA form, the CDR3 reads TGTGCCAGCAGTTCTCGACAGGAGAACACCGGGGAGCTGTTTTTT. It is translated as CASSSRQENTGELFF.

The chain links TRBV5-1 to TRBJ2-1; 8 nucleotides match TRBD2. Germline values: CDR1 SGHRS, CDR2 YFSETQ. The CDR3 length is 15 residues. V trimming: 0 bases; J trimming: 4 bases; junction bases outside the gene matches: 3. DNA of the CDR3: TGCGCCAGCAGCTTGGAGGGACTAGGGTACAATGAGCAGTTCTTC. Protein product: CASSLEGLGYNEQFF.

Ten or more counts support this clone. The chain uses TRBV11-1 and TRBJ2-3, with D perhaps assigned TRBD1 or TRBD2 (6 bases each). The CDR3 length is 15 residues. CDR1 is SGHAT and CDR2 is FQDESV in the germline V gene (reference sequence). Trimming removed 2 bases from V and 8 bases from J, with 17 bases in between. The DNA of the CDR3 is TGTGCCAGCAGCTTAAAAAGGGGGGCCTTTGGTACGCAGTATTTT. This codes for CASSLKRGAFGTQYF. Variable domain in full (rest from reference TRBV11-1 and TRBJ2-3): EAEVAQSPRYKITEKSQAVAFWCDPISGHATLYWYRQILGQGPELLVQFQDESVVDDSQLPKDRFSAERLKGVDSTLKIQPAELGDSAMYLCASSLKRGAFGTQYFGPGTRLTVL.

This clone has at least ten counts. The same CDR3 also results from other DNA sequences found in this sample. The V call is TRBV18, the J call TRBJ2-5; D ambiguous. The CDR3 totals 12 residues. Germline V gene lookup returns CDR1 KGHSH and CDR2 LQKENI. Trimming removed 3 bases at V and 2 bases at J, with 4 bases between. The CDR3 is CASSPQQETQYF. The DNA for the CDR3 is TGTGCCAGCTCACCCCAGCAAGAGACCCAGTACTTC.

This chain uses TRBV6-1 with TRBJ2-3, with D possibly TRBD2 on 6 matching bases. The CDR3 is 14 amino acids. Trimming took off 4 bases at V and 0 bases at J, with 8 bases between the two ends. CDR1 and CDR2 from the germline V gene are MNHNS and SASEGT. CDR3 loop: CASSGGDSTDTQYF. For the CDR3, the DNA is TGTGCCAGCAGTGGGGGGGATAGCACAGATACGCAGTATTTT.

This clone was observed a handful of times. The chain uses TRBV29-1 and TRBJ2-7; no reliable D call. Trimming left V 8 bases short and J 0 bases short, with 11 bases between. Germline V gives CDR1 SQVTM, CDR2 ANQGSEA. CDR3 length: 12 amino acids. The CDR3 coding sequence is TGCAGCCTCACGGACGGCTCCTACGAGCAGTACTTC. Translation: CSLTDGSYEQYF.

The chain uses TRBV2 and TRBJ1-2; the D gene is possibly TRBD1 (5 bases). The CDR3 covers 14 residues. Germline V lookup: CDR1 SNHLY, CDR2 FYNNEI. Trimming left V 6 bases short and J 6 bases short, with 17 bases between. The CDR3 DNA is TGTGCCAGCAGGACGGGGGAGTTTATGGATGGCTACACCTTC. Amino acids: CASRTGEFMDGYTF.